This paragraph reports one TCR beta chain. The antigen it binds to is not known. Nothing much larger sits one base from this clone, and base qualities are not available. The sample originates from a study of OX40 agonist ivuxolimab in advanced cancers. Context from the whole study: Ivuxolimab, which targeted the costimulatory receptor OX40 (CD134), was an agonistic, fully human IgG2 monoclonal antibody. Intravenous ivuxolimab was administered to patients every 2 weeks at six dose levels: 0.01, 0.1, 0.3, 1.5, 3 and 10 mg/kg. Of the approximately 54 patients in dose escalation, about 20 had hepatocellular carcinoma, some 15 had melanoma, 9 had renal cell carcinoma and 9 had head and neck cancer. A male proportion of under 85% and a mean age of about 60 years, ranging from about 20 to 85, were recorded for the dose-escalation cohort. Prior anti-PD-1, anti-PD-L1 or anti-CTLA-4 therapy was permitted, and checkpoint inhibitors had been received by about 44% of dose-escalation patients. Partial responses occurred in three dose-escalation patients: two with cutaneous melanoma and one with hepatocellular carcinoma. The purpose of peripheral TCRbeta sequencing was to test whether ivuxolimab changed TCR sequence diversity and led to clonal T-cell expansion. The paper describes the monotherapy dose-escalation part (N ≈ 49 patients) of the phase I trial of ivuxolimab. General conclusions and limits of the study: Low levels of normalized T-cell clonal expansion were also shown by some nonresponding patients. After ivuxolimab, CD8+ T cells had more expanded clones than CD4+ T cells on average. In partial responders in the 0.1-3.0 mg/kg groups, normalized peripheral clonal expansion was found to be among the lowest, especially among CD8+ T cells. At doses from 0.1 to 3.0 mg/kg, clonal expansion was seen in both CD4+ and CD8+ blood T cells between baseline and week 6. The antigen specificity of the peripheral T cells that underwent clonal expansion was not determined.

Trimming removed 6 bases from V and 2 bases from J, leaving 15 bases between the germline ends. Including the terminal cysteine and phenylalanine, the CDR3 comprises 15 residues. CDR3 DNA is the only sequence kept; it has 45 bases, read in frame from the first base. From a lookup of the germline V gene, CDR1 and CDR2 are SGHVS and FQNEAQ. To sequence the TCRbeta CDR3 region, genomic DNA was isolated from the sorted cells. The immunoSEQ Assay was used for sequencing of TCRbeta CDR3 regions. The immuneACCESS repertoire file appears here via TCRdb, limited to in-frame rearrangements. These files lack a portion of the clones; in checked studies, under half of the deficit traces to unresolved V genes, and the cause of the others is not known. The sample data list some 42,000 clones, and 86% of these were observed just once. The top ten clonotypes cover around a fifth of the sample. The trial excluded patients who had a history of autoimmune disease or who were on systemic immunosuppression. Peripheral blood for TCR sequencing was collected from all dose cohorts at baseline, on cycle 4 day 1, and on cycle 7 day 1. Samples came from an open-label, multicenter, first-in-human phase I dose-escalation trial of ivuxolimab. Adults with locally advanced or metastatic head and neck squamous cell, hepatocellular, melanoma or renal cell carcinoma were enrolled in the trial. Before TCR sequencing, CD4+ and CD8+ T cells were separately sorted from peripheral blood.

The receptor chain draws on TRBV7-8 and TRBJ2-3, with TRBD1 tentatively as D gene (5 bases match). The specimen was CD4+ or CD8+ T cells sorted from blood, collected in a trial of the OX40 agonist ivuxolimab. This receptor was obtained from an adult with an advanced solid tumor such as melanoma, head and neck, liver or kidney cancer. CDR3 loop: CASSRTTAYTDTQYF. The nucleotide sequence is given as TGTGCCAGCAGTCGGACAACCGCCTACACAGATACGCAGTATTTT.